These 20 T cell receptor beta chains share one sample of origin, sequenced in a study of blood T cell repertoires in COVID-19. Produced via immunoSEQ multiplex PCR; TCRdb's table is partial and in-frame only. The table includes more than 75,000 clones, under 90% detected once. Source material: peripheral blood. The receptor source for this set is a human donor in a cohort sampled during active COVID-19.

This chain uses TRBV27 with TRBJ2-7; 11 nucleotides line up with TRBD1. The ends lost 5 bases at V and 4 bases at J; junction bases unmatched: 7. The CDR3 covers 15 residues. From germline, CDR1 is MNHEY and CDR2 SMNVEV (reference sequence). CDR3 nucleotide sequence: TGTGCCAGCAGTCCGGACAGGGGGCTTCATTACGAGCAGTACTTC. Translated, it gives CASSPDRGLHYEQYF.

This chain connects TRBV2 to TRBJ1-6; TRBD1 matches 8 bases. Germline V gene lookup returns CDR1 SNHLY and CDR2 FYNNEI. CDR3 length: 14 amino acids. The V and J ends lost 6 bases and 10 bases, in that order; junction bases with no gene match: 8. CDR3 residues: CASSSRQGSSPLHF. In DNA, the CDR3 is TGTGCCAGCAGCTCGCGACAGGGGAGCTCACCCCTCCACTTT.

The chain links TRBV19 to TRBJ1-2, with D perhaps matching TRBD1 (5 bases). Looked up from germline, CDR1 is LNHDA and CDR2 is SQIVND (reference sequence). The CDR3 is made up of 13 amino acids. Trimming removed 0 bases at V and 5 bases at J, with 7 bases between. CDR3 sequence reads: CASSIEGQYGYTF. CDR3 coding DNA: TGTGCCAGTAGTATAGAGGGGCAGTATGGCTACACCTTC.

This clone was observed a few times. This sequence joins TRBV14 and TRBJ2-7; 8 bases fit TRBD1. This CDR3 has 15 amino acids. Germline CDR1 SGHDN, CDR2 FVKESK. Trimming at V came to 2 bases and at J to 0 bases, leaving 3 bases not matched to a gene. The CDR3 is CASSQRQGTSYEQYF. The CDR3 DNA reads TGTGCCAGCAGCCAAAGACAGGGGACCTCCTACGAGCAGTACTTC.

This clone was observed once. J is TRBJ2-7 and V is TRBV11-2; D gene ambiguous. V was cut by 0 bases and J by 3 bases, with 9 bases left in between. The V gene's germline CDR1 is SGHAT and CDR2 FQNNGV. The CDR3 has 14 amino acids. For the CDR3, the DNA is TGTGCCAGCAGCTTAGAACCGAGTGGCTACGAGCAGTACTTC. As protein: CASSLEPSGYEQYF.

The V call is TRBV19, the J call TRBJ1-5; 8 positions agree with TRBD1. V shed 7 bases and J 2 bases; nucleotides not matched to a gene: 10. The CDR3 sequence is 16 residues long. Germline V gene data show CDR1 as LNHDA and CDR2 as SQIVND (reference sequence). CDR3 sequence reads: CASTSGHRGGNQPQHF. In nucleotides, the CDR3 is TGTGCCAGTACAAGCGGGCACAGGGGGGGCAATCAGCCCCAGCATTTT. Variable domain in full (rest from reference TRBV19 and TRBJ1-5): DGGITQSPKYLFRKEGQNVTLSCEQNLNHDAMYWYRQDPGQGLRLIYYSQIVNDFQKGDIAEGYSVSREKKESFPLTVTSAQKNPTAFYLCASTSGHRGGNQPQHFGDGTRLSIL.

The V call is TRBV5-1, the J call TRBJ2-7; 7 bases are shared with TRBD1. Looked up from germline, CDR1 is SGHRS and CDR2 is YFSETQ. CDR3 length: 15 residues. The trim removed 3 bases at V and 2 bases at J, leaving 8 bases unmatched. CDR3 DNA: TGCGCCAGCAGCTCCGGACAGGAAGACCCCTACGAGCAGTACTTC. As protein: CASSSGQEDPYEQYF.

This CDR3 reads CASRAGTGWTGELFF. The DNA for the CDR3 is TGTGCCAGCAGAGCCGGGACAGGGTGGACCGGGGAGCTGTTTTTT. The gene calls are TRBV27 and TRBJ2-2; 9 positions match TRBD1. The V segment lost 6 bases and the J segment 5 bases; nucleotides outside the gene matches: 7. The germline CDR1 and CDR2 sequences are MNHEY and SMNVEV (reference sequence). The CDR3 contains 15 residues.

The chain uses TRBV10-2 and TRBJ1-6; the D gene is possibly TRBD1 (6 bases). CDR1 is WSHSY, CDR2 SAAADI, per germline. The V gene lost 4 bases and the J gene lost 7 bases, with 11 bases spanning the gap. The CDR3 loop spans 14 amino acids. The CDR3, as DNA: TGCGCCAGCAGTGGGACAGATAAAAATTCACCCCTCCACTTT. Encoded protein: CASSGTDKNSPLHF.

This clone appeared once. CDR3 sequence (DNA): TGTGCCAGTAGTACTGGACAGGGAGGCAATGAGCAGTTCTTC. It specifies CASSTGQGGNEQFF. The chain couples TRBV19 to TRBJ2-1; 8 bases align to TRBD1. Germline CDR1 reads LNHDA; CDR2 reads SQIVND (reference sequence). J lost 6 bases, V lost 4 bases, and 5 bases had no gene match. This CDR3 spans 14 amino acids.

This chain connects TRBV18 to TRBJ1-4; D is unclear. The V end was cut by 6 bases, the J end by 0 bases, with 11 bases between. This CDR3 region has 15 residues. Germline assignment: CDR1 KGHSH and CDR2 LQKENI. DNA of the CDR3: TGTGCCAGCTCGTTAGAGATTGCAACTAATGAAAAACTGTTTTTT. It yields the protein CASSLEIATNEKLFF.

The rearrangement uses TRBV19 and TRBJ1-5, with a possible D match to TRBD1 (6 bases). Trimming took 4 bases from V and 3 from J, leaving 10 bases between them. This CDR3 region has 14 residues. CDR1 LNHDA and CDR2 SQIVND come from the germline V gene (reference sequence). The CDR3 here is CASSTGAHNQPQHF. The CDR3 nucleotides read TGTGCCAGTAGTACAGGGGCCCACAATCAGCCCCAGCATTTT.

The table lists this clone with a few counts. The CDR3 bases are TGTGCCAGCAGCCCACCCCCGAGGGCTGGAAACACCATATATTTT. Amino acid sequence: CASSPPPRAGNTIYF. The rearrangement joins TRBV7-9 to TRBJ1-3; D uncertain. The CDR3 is 15 residues long. In germline, CDR1 is SEHNR, CDR2 FQNEAQ (reference sequence). Trimming left V 5 bases short and J 2 bases short, with 13 bases between.

The chain carries TRBV5-1 and TRBJ2-2; 8 bases fit TRBD1. The trim removed 1 base at V and 4 bases at J, leaving 6 bases unmatched. Per the germline V gene, CDR1 is SGHRS and CDR2 is YFSETQ. There are 16 residues in the CDR3. The CDR3 nucleotides are TGCGCCAGCAGCTTGTACGCGACAGGGGCCACCGGGGAGCTGTTTTTT. It encodes CASSLYATGATGELFF.

The V gene is TRBV15, the J gene TRBJ2-4, with 8 bases fitting TRBD1. V shed 0 bases, J shed 4 bases, and the junction held 2 bases outside the gene matches. This CDR3 has 15 amino acids. Germline V lookup: CDR1 LNHNV, CDR2 YYDKDF (reference sequence). The CDR3 DNA follows: TGTGCCACCAGCAGAGATGGACAGGGTAAAAACATTCAGTACTTC. This codes for CATSRDGQGKNIQYF.

The chain links TRBV18 to TRBJ1-2; possibly TRBD1 for D (6 bases). Germline V gene lookup returns CDR1 KGHSH and CDR2 LQKENI. The V end lost 5 bases, the J end lost 1 base, and 14 bases lay between the germline ends. This CDR3 is built from 15 residues. The CDR3 nucleotides read TGTGCCAGCTCAAGACGGACAGCATATAACTATGGCTACACCTTC. The encoded protein is CASSRRTAYNYGYTF.

This clone occurred a few times. This rearrangement joins TRBV6-5 to TRBJ2-5; 8 positions match TRBD2. Germline trimming cut 5 bases from V and 5 bases from J; bases unmatched to any gene: 7. This CDR3 contains 14 residues. Germline V gene lookup returns CDR1 MNHEY and CDR2 SVGAGI. The CDR3 region is CASSPGSGGETQYF. DNA for the CDR3: TGTGCCAGCAGTCCGGGCTCGGGGGGGGAGACCCAGTACTTC.

The J gene is TRBJ2-2, the V gene TRBV19, with TRBD1 identical over 12 bases. Losses at the gene ends were 6 bases for V and 7 bases for J; bases not matched to a gene: 6. CDR3 length: 15 residues. Germline CDR1 and CDR2: LNHDA and SQIVND (reference sequence). CDR3 coding DNA: TGTGCCAGTAGCCCGGGACAGGGGGCGGTCGGGGAGCTGTTTTTT. Translation gives CASSPGQGAVGELFF.

The chain couples TRBV11-2 to TRBJ2-5, with a possible D match to TRBD2 (5 bases). The CDR3 consists of 15 residues. The V gene's germline CDR1 is SGHAT and CDR2 FQNNGV. Between the trimmed V and J ends, which lost 5 bases and 3 bases, there was a span of 16 bases. The CDR3 DNA follows: TGTGCCAGCAGCAAGCGAGCCGGGCGGGAAGAGACCCAGTACTTC. Translation gives CASSKRAGREETQYF.

This clone was seen a handful of times. The J gene is TRBJ1-2, the V gene TRBV6-5, with D possibly matching TRBD1 (6 bases). The V end was cut by 8 bases, the J end by 6 bases, with 16 bases between. Germline V gives CDR1 MNHEY, CDR2 SVGAGI. The CDR3 is 13 amino acids. The CDR3 nucleotides read TGTGCCAGCTCAACACAAAACAGGGATGGCTACACCTTC. Its protein is CASSTQNRDGYTF.